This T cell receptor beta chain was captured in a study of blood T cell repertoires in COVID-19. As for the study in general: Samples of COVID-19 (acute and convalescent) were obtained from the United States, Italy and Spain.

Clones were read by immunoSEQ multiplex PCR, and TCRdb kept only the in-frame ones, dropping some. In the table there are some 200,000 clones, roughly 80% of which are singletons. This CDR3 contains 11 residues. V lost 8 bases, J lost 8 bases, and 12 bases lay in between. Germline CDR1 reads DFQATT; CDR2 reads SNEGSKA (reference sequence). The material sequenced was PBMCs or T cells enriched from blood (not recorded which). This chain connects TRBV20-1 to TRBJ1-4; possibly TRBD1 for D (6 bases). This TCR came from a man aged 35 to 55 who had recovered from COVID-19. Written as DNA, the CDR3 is TGCAGTACACCCGGGACAGAAAAACTGTTTTTT. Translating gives CSTPGTEKLFF.